A single sample gave rise to the 27 T cell receptor beta chains below, sequenced in a study of blood T cell repertoires in COVID-19. Repertoires were generated with immunoSEQ multiplex PCR, while TCRdb's copy carries only in-frame clones and drops some. The data contain some 250,000 clones, 70% to 90% of them singletons. Specimen: peripheral blood. The receptors come from a woman between 65 and 79 years old with active or convalescent COVID-19.

The chain joins TRBV6-2 or TRBV6-3 to TRBJ1-2; 8 bases map to TRBD1. V shed 4 bases, J shed 4 bases, and the junction held 11 bases outside the gene matches. The CDR3 length is 16 residues. From germline, CDR1 is MNHEY and CDR2 SVGEGT. CDR3: CASSLDRDFLSYGYTF. Written as DNA, the CDR3 is TGTGCCAGCAGTTTGGACAGGGACTTTCTCTCCTATGGCTACACCTTC.

This rearrangement joins TRBV9 to TRBJ2-3; D is perhaps TRBD2 (7 bases). CDR1 and CDR2 from the germline V gene are SGDLS and YYNGEE. CDR3 length equals 17 residues. Trimming removed 1 base at V and 1 base at J, with 16 bases between. The CDR3 is CASSVFAGALGTDTQYF. In nucleotides, the CDR3 is TGTGCCAGCAGCGTATTCGCGGGGGCCTTAGGCACAGATACGCAGTATTTT.

This rearrangement joins TRBV12-5 to TRBJ2-7; D possibly corresponds to TRBD1 (6 bases). Trimming took off 5 bases at V and 3 bases at J, with 14 bases between the two ends. CDR1 is LGHNT, CDR2 FRNRAP, per germline. The CDR3 covers 14 residues. The CDR3 here is CASGQGSRSYEQYF. CDR3 nucleotide sequence: TGTGCTAGTGGTCAGGGGTCCCGAAGCTACGAGCAGTACTTC. Complete variable domain (other parts from reference TRBV12-5 and TRBJ2-7): DARVTQTPRHKVTEMGQEVTMRCQPILGHNTVFWYRQTMMQGLELLAYFRNRAPLDDSGMPKDRFSAEMPDATLATLKIQPSEPRDSAVYFCASGQGSRSYEQYFGPGTRLTVT.

The chain is built from TRBV7-2 and TRBJ1-5, with 9 bases identical to TRBD1. The CDR3 has 15 residues. J lost 7 bases, V lost 4 bases, and 8 bases had no gene match. Germline values: CDR1 SGHTA, CDR2 FQGNSA. The CDR3: CASSSGTGYDQPQHF. The CDR3 DNA is TGTGCCAGCAGCTCCGGGACAGGGTACGACCAGCCCCAGCATTTT.

This sequence joins TRBV6-1 and TRBJ1-1; 7 nucleotides match TRBD1. The germline gives CDR1 MNHNS, CDR2 SASEGT. The CDR3 totals 14 residues. Germline trimming cut 1 base from V and 5 bases from J; bases unmatched to any gene: 4. The CDR3 spells CASSEVRQGTEAFF. The CDR3, as DNA: TGTGCCAGCAGTGAAGTCAGACAGGGAACTGAAGCTTTCTTT.

The chain links TRBV6-5 to TRBJ2-2; tentatively, D is TRBD1 (5 bases). The CDR3 runs to 14 residues. Germline V gene data show CDR1 as MNHEY and CDR2 as SVGAGI. Trimming removed 3 bases from V and 5 bases from J, with 10 bases in between. CDR3 in DNA: TGTGCCAGCAGTTATCAGGGAAAGACCGGGGAGCTGTTTTTT. This encodes CASSYQGKTGELFF.

This chain uses TRBV7-9 with TRBJ1-2, with a possible D match to TRBD1 (5 bases). The CDR3 is 12 residues long. V dropped 6 bases and J dropped 5 bases, with 10 bases sitting between them. The germline V gene encodes CDR1 SEHNR and CDR2 FQNEAQ (reference sequence). Here the CDR3 DNA reads TGTGCCAGCAGTTTAAAGGGGTATGGCTACACCTTC. Amino acids: CASSLKGYGYTF.

The V call is TRBV6-5, the J call TRBJ2-7, with D possibly matching TRBD1 (6 bases). V was clipped by 6 bases and J by 4 bases, with 16 bases between them. CDR1 and CDR2 (germline): MNHEY, SVGAGI. This CDR3 region has 14 residues. CDR3 in amino acids: CASSPKGEGYEQYF. The CDR3 DNA reads as TGTGCCAGCAGCCCCAAGGGGGAAGGTTACGAGCAGTACTTC.

The chain is built from TRBV7-3 and TRBJ1-2; D is perhaps TRBD1 (6 bases). The CDR3 is 15 amino acids. Trimming removed 6 bases at V and 2 bases at J, with 16 bases between. Germline-derived CDR1 and CDR2 are SGHTA and FQGTGA. The CDR3 DNA reads TGTGCCAGCAGTTTTACCGGGACACTCAACTATGGCTACACCTTC. Encoded protein: CASSFTGTLNYGYTF.

The chain recombines TRBV27 with TRBJ2-5; perhaps TRBD2 as D (6 bases). Per germline, CDR1 MNHEY and CDR2 SMNVEV (reference sequence). Trimming removed 2 bases at V and 5 bases at J, with 12 bases between. The CDR3 sequence is 14 residues long. The CDR3 loop reads CASSLRLGQETQYF. The CDR3 DNA reads TGTGCCAGCAGTTTAAGACTAGGTCAGGAGACCCAGTACTTC.

Only one count was recorded for this clone. This chain connects TRBV7-3 to TRBJ2-1, with 9 bases lining up with TRBD1. The length of the CDR3 is 15 residues. Per the germline V gene, CDR1 is SGHTA and CDR2 is FQGTGA. V dropped 3 bases and J dropped 7; count of bases not matched to a gene: 7. CDR3 nucleotide sequence: TGTGCCAGCAGCTTTGACAGGGGGTCATGGAATGAGCAGTTCTTC. Its protein product is CASSFDRGSWNEQFF.

The chain joins TRBV3-1 (or the pseudogene TRBV3-2) to TRBJ1-6; 7 bases match TRBD1. Germline lookup yields CDR1 LGHDT and CDR2 YNNKEL (reference sequence). V trimming: 8 bases; J trimming: 7 bases; junction bases outside the gene matches: 8. The CDR3 is 14 amino acids. The CDR3 reads CASVTGTANSPLHF. CDR3 coding DNA: TGTGCCAGCGTTACCGGGACAGCCAATTCACCCCTCCACTTT.

The J gene is TRBJ1-1, the V gene TRBV28; perhaps TRBD1 as D (6 bases). V lost 7 bases and J lost 11, with 20 bases in between. The CDR3 runs 13 residues. Germline V gene lookup returns CDR1 MDHEN and CDR2 SYDVKM. In nucleotides, the CDR3 is TGTGCCAGCACCCTTACCGGGACACAACTCGCTTTCTTT. Its protein is CASTLTGTQLAFF.

V and J are TRBV5-1 and TRBJ2-2; 7 bases align to TRBD1. Germline loops: CDR1 SGHRS, CDR2 YFSETQ. The CDR3 length is 13 residues. Unmatched junction bases numbered 10, after V lost 4 bases and J lost 13 bases. The CDR3 nucleotides read TGCGCCAGCAGCATCGGACAGGCCCAAGGGCTGTTTTTT. Translated: CASSIGQAQGLFF.

The chain is built from TRBV5-1 and TRBJ1-1; 7 bases agree with TRBD1. The trim removed 0 bases at V and 6 bases at J, leaving 8 bases unmatched. This CDR3 is built from 15 residues. CDR1 and CDR2 from the germline V gene are SGHRS and YFSETQ. The CDR3 is CASSLGGTANAEAFF. CDR3 nucleotides: TGCGCCAGCAGCTTGGGAGGGACAGCTAACGCTGAAGCTTTCTTT. Complete variable domain (other parts from reference TRBV5-1 and TRBJ1-1): KAGVTQTPRYLIKTRGQQVTLSCSPISGHRSVSWYQQTPGQGLQFLFEYFSETQRNKGNFPGRFSGRQFSNSRSEMNVSTLELGDSALYLCASSLGGTANAEAFFGQGTRLTVV.

The gene calls are TRBV19 and TRBJ1-5; D ambiguous. Germline V gene lookup returns CDR1 LNHDA and CDR2 SQIVND (reference sequence). The CDR3 runs 15 residues. Trimming removed 5 bases from V and 0 bases from J, with 11 bases in between. The CDR3 sequence: CASSFTVYSNQPQHF. The CDR3 DNA is TGTGCCAGTAGTTTCACAGTCTATAGCAATCAGCCCCAGCATTTT.

The chain combines TRBV7-2 with TRBJ1-1; TRBD1 matches at 9 bases. Germline lookup yields CDR1 SGHTA and CDR2 FQGNSA. CDR3 length: 14 amino acids. V was pared by 1 base and J by 6 bases, with 3 bases of the junction left unmatched. In nucleotides, the CDR3 is TGTGCCAGCAGCTTAGTGACAGGGGGTTCTGAAGCTTTCTTT. Protein sequence: CASSLVTGGSEAFF.

The chain combines TRBV3-1 (or the pseudogene TRBV3-2) with TRBJ2-7; possible D gene TRBD2, 5 bases. This CDR3 is built from 12 residues. The V and J ends lost 3 bases and 6 bases respectively, with 9 bases between them. CDR1 and CDR2 (germline): LGHDT, YNNKEL (reference sequence). CDR3 in DNA: TGTGCCAGCAGCCACGAGGGTGCCGAGCAGTACTTC. This encodes CASSHEGAEQYF.

Written as DNA, the CDR3 is TGTGCCAGCAGCTTAGAGAGCTCTGGAAACACCATATATTTT. Its translation: CASSLESSGNTIYF. V is TRBV11-2 and J is TRBJ1-3; unclear D gene. V was pared by 0 bases and J by 0 bases, with 3 bases between. The CDR3 consists of 14 residues. CDR1 and CDR2 (germline): SGHAT, FQNNGV.

V and J are TRBV6-4 and TRBJ2-2; 11 bases are shared with TRBD2. Trimming cost V 2 bases and J 4 bases; bases outside gene matches: 3. The CDR3 spans 16 residues. Germline-derived CDR1 and CDR2 are MRHNA and SNTAGT. Here the CDR3 DNA reads TGTGCCAGCAGTGACCCGCTAGCGGGGGGCACCGGGGAGCTGTTTTTT. It translates to CASSDPLAGGTGELFF.

J is TRBJ1-2 and V is TRBV27; D might be TRBD1 (5 bases). V lost 2 bases, J lost 6 bases, and 7 bases lay in between. From germline, CDR1 is MNHEY and CDR2 SMNVEV (reference sequence). The CDR3 is 12 residues long. The CDR3 coding sequence is TGTGCCAGCAGTTTAGGGGGGAATGGCTACACCTTC. It codes for CASSLGGNGYTF.

The chain is built from TRBV12-3 or TRBV12-4 and TRBJ1-1; D is perhaps TRBD1 (5 bases). This CDR3 spans 13 amino acids. V was shortened by 3 bases and J by 5 bases, with 10 bases between the two germline ends. The CDR3 nucleotides are TGTGCCAGCAGTTTGGGGGGTCCGACTGAAGCTTTCTTT. Translated, it gives CASSLGGPTEAFF.

The genes are TRBV6-5 and TRBJ1-5; D not resolved. CDR3 size: 14 residues. Germline CDR1 MNHEY, CDR2 SVGAGI. V was clipped by 6 bases and J by 5 bases, with 14 bases between them. CDR3 sequence (DNA): TGTGCCAGCAGCCGCGACAAGGAAGATCAGCCCCAGCATTTT. Protein product: CASSRDKEDQPQHF.

The chain uses TRBV3-1 (or the pseudogene TRBV3-2) and TRBJ1-1, with D uncertain. The germline gives CDR1 LGHDT, CDR2 YNNKEL (reference sequence). This CDR3 region has 13 residues. The ends were cut back, 4 bases at V and 1 base at J, with 7 bases in the middle. The CDR3 loop is CASSPAENTEAFF. CDR3 DNA sequence: TGTGCCAGCAGCCCCGCAGAGAACACTGAAGCTTTCTTT.

This clone was recorded at least ten times. The chain is built from TRBV5-1 and TRBJ2-7; a weak D match, TRBD2 (7 bases). Deletions cut 0 bases from V and 3 bases from J, with 16 bases between. The CDR3 is 16 residues long. Germline CDR1 reads SGHRS; CDR2 reads YFSETQ. CDR3 bases: TGCGCCAGCAGCTTGGCGAGTCGGGGGGCCCTCTACGAGCAGTACTTC. Encoded protein: CASSLASRGALYEQYF.

The chain combines TRBV19 with TRBJ2-5; a weak D match, TRBD1 (5 bases). There are 13 residues in the CDR3. V was shortened by 5 bases and J by 2 bases, with 9 bases between the two germline ends. The germline CDR1 and CDR2 sequences are LNHDA and SQIVND (reference sequence). CDR3 sequence reads: CASSASGQETQYF. For the CDR3, the DNA is TGTGCCAGTAGTGCCTCAGGGCAAGAGACCCAGTACTTC.

The chain carries TRBV4-3 and TRBJ1-4, with TRBD1 as a possible D gene (6 bases). V was shortened by 1 base and J by 5 bases, with 14 bases between the two germline ends. Germline V gives CDR1 LGHNA, CDR2 YSLEER. CDR3 length: 16 residues. DNA of the CDR3: TGCGCCAGCAGCCAAGTTAGGACAGCCGTGAATGAAAAACTGTTTTTT. It is translated as CASSQVRTAVNEKLFF.